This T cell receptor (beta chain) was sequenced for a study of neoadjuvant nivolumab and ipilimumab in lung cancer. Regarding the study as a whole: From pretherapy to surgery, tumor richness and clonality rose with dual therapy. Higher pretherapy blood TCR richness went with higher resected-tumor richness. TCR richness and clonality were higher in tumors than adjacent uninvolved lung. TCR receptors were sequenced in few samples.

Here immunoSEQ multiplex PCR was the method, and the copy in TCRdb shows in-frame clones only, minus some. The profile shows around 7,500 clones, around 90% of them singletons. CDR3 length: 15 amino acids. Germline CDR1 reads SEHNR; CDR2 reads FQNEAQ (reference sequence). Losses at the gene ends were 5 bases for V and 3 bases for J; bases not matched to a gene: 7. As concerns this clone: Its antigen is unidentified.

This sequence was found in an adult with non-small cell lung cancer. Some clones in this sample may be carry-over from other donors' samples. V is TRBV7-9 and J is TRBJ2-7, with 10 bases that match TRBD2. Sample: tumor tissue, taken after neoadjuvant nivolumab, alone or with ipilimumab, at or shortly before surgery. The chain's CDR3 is CASSALAGVSYEQYF. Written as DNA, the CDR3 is TGTGCCAGCAGCGCGCTAGCGGGGGTAAGCTACGAGCAGTACTTC.